Following are 19 T cell receptor beta chains from one sample sequenced in a study of blood T cell repertoires in COVID-19. Some clones are missing from TCRdb's copy, which holds only in-frame ones; the method was immunoSEQ multiplex PCR. The table records around 200,000 clones, around 82% of them present only once. Sequencing used peripheral blood. The receptors come from a woman at least 80 years old with acute or convalescent COVID-19.

This clone was counted only a few times. Other DNA sequences in this specimen translate into the identical CDR3. This chain connects TRBV3-1 (or the pseudogene TRBV3-2) to TRBJ2-1; a weak D match, TRBD2 (6 bases). Germline V gene data show CDR1 as LGHDT and CDR2 as YNNKEL (reference sequence). The CDR3 runs to 12 residues. Trimming shortened V by 4 bases and J by 9 bases, and 10 bases separated the two germline ends. In nucleotides, the CDR3 is TGTGCCAGCAGCCTTCGGGACTTTGAGCAGTTCTTC. This codes for CASSLRDFEQFF.

V gene TRBV6-5 combines with J gene TRBJ1-5; D ambiguous. The CDR3 covers 12 residues. Germline V gene sequence: CDR1 MNHEY, CDR2 SVGAGI. The V gene lost 6 bases and the J gene lost 1 base, with 4 bases spanning the gap. The CDR3 sequence is CASSPSNQPQHF. In nucleotides, the CDR3 is TGTGCCAGCAGCCCGAGCAATCAGCCCCAGCATTTT.

The V call is TRBV2, the J call TRBJ2-5; 8 positions agree with TRBD2. CDR3 size: 16 residues. J gave up 4 bases and V 5 bases, and 12 bases lay outside the gene matches. Germline CDR1 and CDR2: SNHLY and FYNNEI. The CDR3 DNA follows: TGTGCCAGCAGTTCACTGACTAGCGTAGGCGGAGAGACCCAGTACTTC. Amino acid sequence: CASSSLTSVGGETQYF.

The rearrangement links TRBV2 to TRBJ1-5, with 9 bases lining up with TRBD1. Germline CDR1 is SNHLY and CDR2 is FYNNEI. This CDR3 is 15 amino acids long. V gave up 7 bases and J gave up 1 base; unmatched junction bases: 5. The CDR3 DNA is TGTGCCAGCAAGATACAGGGGGCGAGCAATCAGCCCCAGCATTTT. This gives the protein CASKIQGASNQPQHF.

In this sample, this clone turned up once. The V call is TRBV19, the J call TRBJ2-7; 9 bases map to TRBD2. Trimming took 5 bases from V and 2 from J; bases not matched to a gene: 13. This CDR3 contains 17 residues. CDR1 is LNHDA, CDR2 SQIVND, per germline (reference sequence). For the CDR3, the DNA is TGTGCCAGTAGTGTCAGTTATAGCGGGAGAAGGACCTACGAGCAGTACTTC. Translating it yields CASSVSYSGRRTYEQYF.

The chain employs TRBV7-7 and TRBJ2-5, with D possibly being TRBD2 (6 bases). The CDR3 runs to 15 residues. Trimming took 6 bases from V and 2 from J, leaving 16 bases between them. CDR1 SSHAT and CDR2 FNYEAQ come from the germline V gene (reference sequence). The CDR3 protein is CASSLQKAGQETQYF. CDR3 nucleotide sequence: TGTGCCAGCAGTCTCCAAAAAGCGGGTCAAGAGACCCAGTACTTC.

This chain uses TRBV27 with TRBJ2-7; 8 nucleotides line up with TRBD2. The CDR3 contains 10 residues. Germline trimming cut 11 bases from V and 6 bases from J; bases unmatched to any gene: 3. CDR1 is MNHEY and CDR2 is SMNVEV in the germline V gene (reference sequence). The CDR3 is CASGGIEQYF. The DNA for the CDR3 is TGTGCCTCGGGAGGGATCGAGCAGTACTTC.

This clone was detected once. The rearrangement uses TRBV30 and TRBJ1-4, with D unclear. From germline, CDR1 is GTSNPN and CDR2 SVGIG (reference sequence). V shed 4 bases and J shed 0 bases, with 6 bases lying between them. The CDR3 runs 13 residues. CDR3 sequence (DNA): TGTGCCTGGAAGCCGGCAACTAATGAAAAACTGTTTTTT. Residues: CAWKPATNEKLFF.

CDR3 coding DNA: TGTGCCAGCACCGAACGGGGGGTGAGCTATGGCTACACCTTC. It translates to CASTERGVSYGYTF. This rearrangement joins TRBV2 to TRBJ1-2; tentative D call: TRBD1 (5 bases). Looked up from germline, CDR1 is SNHLY and CDR2 is FYNNEI. Trimming took 7 bases from V and 4 from J, leaving 16 bases between them. The CDR3 is 14 residues long.

Only a few counts were recorded for this clone. The CDR3 loop reads CASSTPGGASSYEQYF. The CDR3, as DNA: TGTGCCAGTAGTACCCCAGGAGGGGCCAGCTCCTACGAGCAGTACTTC. The V call is TRBV19, the J call TRBJ2-7, with a tentative D call TRBD2 (6 bases). The CDR3 length is 16 residues. V was clipped by 4 bases and J by 0 bases, with 16 bases between them. From germline, CDR1 is LNHDA and CDR2 SQIVND (reference sequence).

The chain uses TRBV9 and TRBJ2-7, with 10 bases lining up with TRBD2. CDR3 length: 15 residues. Germline values: CDR1 SGDLS, CDR2 YYNGEE. V lost 3 bases and J lost 0; bases outside the gene matches: 3. The CDR3 sequence: CASSGIAGGSYEQYF. CDR3 sequence (DNA): TGTGCCAGCAGCGGGATAGCGGGGGGCTCCTACGAGCAGTACTTC. Full variable domain (rest looked up from reference TRBV9 and TRBJ2-7): DSGVTQTPKHLITATGQRVTLRCSPRSGDLSVYWYQQSLDQGLQFLIQYYNGEERAKGNILERFSAQQFPDLHSELNLSSLELGDSALYFCASSGIAGGSYEQYFGPGTRLTVT.

This clone was seen more than once but under ten times. The chain combines TRBV29-1 with TRBJ1-1, with D hard to call. The ends were cut back, 4 bases at V and 0 bases at J, with 9 bases in the middle. The CDR3 contains 13 residues. The germline gives CDR1 SQVTM, CDR2 ANQGSEA. The CDR3 region has the DNA TGCAGCGTTGTCCCAGTCATGAACACTGAAGCTTTCTTT. Translating gives CSVVPVMNTEAFF. The full variable domain, its missing parts supplied by reference TRBV29-1 and TRBJ1-1, is SAVISQKPSRDICQRGTSLTIQCQVDSQVTMMFWYRQQPGQSLTLIATANQGSEATYESGFVIDKFPISRPNLTFSTLTVSNMSPEDSSIYLCSVVPVMNTEAFFGQGTRLTVV.

The chain couples TRBV7-9 to TRBJ2-7, with 7 bases that match TRBD1. Germline CDR1 SEHNR, CDR2 FQNEAQ (reference sequence). The CDR3 is 13 residues long. The V gene end was trimmed by 7 bases and the J gene end by 2 bases; junction bases not matched to a gene: 5. The CDR3 here is CASTRTGTYEQYF. CDR3 sequence (DNA): TGTGCCAGCACCCGGACAGGAACCTACGAGCAGTACTTC.

The CDR3 DNA sequence: TGTGCCACCACGGACAGGGGGTTCGGAGGTAATTCACCCCTCCACTTT. Protein product: CATTDRGFGGNSPLHF. The chain is built from TRBV15 and TRBJ1-6; the match to TRBD1 covers 10 bases. The CDR3 sequence is 16 residues long. CDR1 LNHNV and CDR2 YYDKDF come from the germline V gene (reference sequence). Trimming at V came to 7 bases and at J to 6 bases, leaving 9 bases not matched to a gene.

The chain combines TRBV5-4 with TRBJ2-7; 13 positions agree with TRBD2. Germline V CDR1 and CDR2: SGHNT, YYREEE (reference sequence). The CDR3 is made up of 14 amino acids. V gave up 4 bases and J gave up 6 bases; unmatched junction bases: 4. The CDR3 nucleotides are TGTGCCAGCAGCCGGACTAGCGGGAGTCTCGAGCAGTACTTC. Translating it yields CASSRTSGSLEQYF.

The chain recombines TRBV5-1 with TRBJ1-2; D gene ambiguous. Trimming pared 3 bases from V and 8 bases from J, leaving 14 bases between. Per the germline V gene, CDR1 is SGHRS and CDR2 is YFSETQ. The CDR3 extends over 13 amino acids. The CDR3 coding sequence is TGCGCCAGCAGCTCGGACTTTCGATCCGGCTACACCTTC. This translates into CASSSDFRSGYTF.

V usage is TRBV3-1 (or the pseudogene TRBV3-2) and J usage is TRBJ1-1; the match to TRBD1 covers 8 bases. J was trimmed by 0 bases and V by 2 bases; bases with no gene match: 5. CDR1 and CDR2 (germline): LGHDT, YNNKEL (reference sequence). CDR3 length: 16 amino acids. The CDR3 reads CASSQFQGAMNTEAFF. CDR3 nucleotide sequence: TGTGCCAGCAGCCAATTCCAGGGGGCGATGAACACTGAAGCTTTCTTT.

The V gene is TRBV9, the J gene TRBJ2-3; TRBD2 might be the D (5 bases). Deletions cut 1 base from V and 1 base from J, with 7 bases between. Germline values: CDR1 SGDLS, CDR2 YYNGEE. The CDR3 covers 14 residues. CDR3 sequence (DNA): TGTGCCAGCAGCGTAATTAGCGGCACAGATACGCAGTATTTT. Its translation is CASSVISGTDTQYF.

This rearrangement joins TRBV19 to TRBJ1-5; 7 nucleotides align to TRBD1. After removal of 6 bases from V and 3 bases from J, the junction contained 5 bases not matched to a gene. CDR3 length: 14 residues. The germline CDR1 and CDR2 sequences are LNHDA and SQIVND (reference sequence). CDR3 sequence reads: CASRTTGVNQPQHF. CDR3 nucleotide sequence: TGTGCCAGTAGGACCACAGGGGTCAATCAGCCCCAGCATTTT.